The 18 T cell receptor beta chains given below trace back to one sample, sequenced in a study of blood T cell repertoires in COVID-19. The assay was immunoSEQ multiplex PCR, and TCRdb's table has in-frame clones only and misses some. The table includes approximately 180,000 clones, roughly nine tenths detected once. Specimen: PBMCs or T cells enriched from blood (not recorded which). These receptors came from a woman aged 40 to 50 with acute COVID-19.

Comment on this clone: Other nucleotide sequences from this sample produce the same CDR3. J is TRBJ2-1 and V is TRBV18; 7 positions match TRBD1. The trim removed 2 bases at V and 2 bases at J, leaving 3 bases unmatched. The CDR3 spans 15 residues. Germline values: CDR1 KGHSH, CDR2 LQKENI. DNA for the CDR3: TGTGCCAGCTCACCAGGGCAGGGGGCCTACAATGAGCAGTTCTTC. Protein sequence: CASSPGQGAYNEQFF.

The genes are TRBV11-2 and TRBJ2-7, with 9 bases identical to TRBD1. The germline gives CDR1 SGHAT, CDR2 FQNNGV. CDR3 length: 14 amino acids. V lost 3 bases, J lost 7 bases, and 7 bases stayed unmatched. DNA for the CDR3: TGTGCCAGCAGCTTTACGCGGACAGGGGAAGAGCAGTACTTC. This encodes CASSFTRTGEEQYF.

The chain uses TRBV5-8 and TRBJ2-3; 7 bases align to TRBD1. Unmatched junction bases numbered 17, after V lost 3 bases and J lost 10 bases. Germline values: CDR1 SGHTS, CDR2 YDEGEE. There are 16 residues in the CDR3. The CDR3 bases are TGTGCCAGCAGCTCCGCAGGGAAATCCATTACAGGGGCGCAGTATTTT. This sequence encodes CASSSAGKSITGAQYF.

The chain carries TRBV5-5 and TRBJ2-1, with 8 bases lining up with TRBD2. The CDR3 has 15 amino acids. Germline V lookup: CDR1 SGHKS, CDR2 YYEKEE (reference sequence). The V gene end was trimmed by 4 bases and the J gene end by 9 bases; junction bases not matched to a gene: 12. CDR3 protein: CASSLLAGYSGEQFF. In DNA form, the CDR3 reads TGTGCCAGCAGCCTATTAGCGGGATACTCTGGTGAGCAGTTCTTC.

J is TRBJ2-3 and V is TRBV6-2 or TRBV6-3, with D perhaps TRBD2 (6 bases). This CDR3 is built from 14 residues. Trimming took 6 bases from V and 2 from J, leaving 12 bases between them. Germline CDR1 MNHEY, CDR2 SVGEGT. The CDR3 DNA sequence: TGTGCCAGCAGATACCTAGCGAACACAGATACGCAGTATTTT. It specifies CASRYLANTDTQYF.

The rearrangement uses TRBV19 and TRBJ1-5, with 8 bases identical to TRBD1. The CDR3 is 15 amino acids. Germline V gives CDR1 LNHDA, CDR2 SQIVND (reference sequence). V was clipped by 5 bases and J by 6 bases; unmatched bases: 9. The DNA for the CDR3 is TGTGCCAGTAGTCCTAGGACAGGGTGGACTCAGCCCCAGCATTTT. Amino acids: CASSPRTGWTQPQHF.

The genes are TRBV11-2 and TRBJ2-1; D unresolved. Germline V gene lookup returns CDR1 SGHAT and CDR2 FQNNGV. The CDR3 loop spans 14 amino acids. V lost 0 bases and J lost 9, with 12 bases in between. CDR3 sequence reads: CASSLEEASGEQFF. The CDR3 nucleotides are TGTGCCAGCAGCTTAGAGGAAGCCTCGGGTGAGCAGTTCTTC.

This chain uses TRBV5-6 with TRBJ1-2; maybe TRBD1 (6 bases). Trimming pared 3 bases from V and 2 bases from J, leaving 8 bases between. Per germline, CDR1 SGHDT and CDR2 YYEEEE. The CDR3 contains 13 residues. CDR3 loop: CASSWTENYGYTF. CDR3 sequence (DNA): TGTGCCAGCAGCTGGACAGAAAACTATGGCTACACCTTC.

The chain recombines TRBV6-1 with TRBJ1-1; tentatively, D is TRBD1 (5 bases). Trimming took off 2 bases at V and 7 bases at J, with 17 bases between the two ends. Germline values: CDR1 MNHNS, CDR2 SASEGT. The length of the CDR3 is 15 residues. The CDR3 DNA reads TGTGCCAGCAGTGAATTCGGCGGGGCTGCGAGTGAAGCTTTCTTT. It yields the protein CASSEFGGAASEAFF.

The genes are TRBV3-1 (or the pseudogene TRBV3-2) and TRBJ2-1, with 14 bases aligning to TRBD2. CDR1 is LGHDT and CDR2 is YNNKEL in the germline V gene (reference sequence). V shed 3 bases and J 5 bases; nucleotides not matched to a gene: 9. The CDR3 consists of 18 residues. The chain's CDR3 is CASSQAWTSGGFNNEQFF. CDR3 bases: TGTGCCAGCAGCCAGGCGTGGACTAGCGGGGGGTTTAACAATGAGCAGTTCTTC.

The table lists this clone with a count of one. The chain couples TRBV4-3 to TRBJ2-7; D perhaps matches TRBD2 (5 bases). The germline gives CDR1 LGHNA, CDR2 YSLEER. CDR3 size: 15 residues. Trimming removed 1 base from V and 4 bases from J, with 14 bases in between. This chain's CDR3 is CASSQGRETPYEQYF. As DNA, the CDR3 is TGCGCCAGCAGCCAAGGAAGGGAGACGCCTTACGAGCAGTACTTC.

J is TRBJ2-1 and V is TRBV25-1; possible D gene TRBD2, 5 bases. CDR1 and CDR2 (germline): MGHDK, SYGVNS. V was pared by 3 bases and J by 7 bases, with 13 bases between. The CDR3 runs 14 residues. Written as DNA, the CDR3 is TGTGCCAGCAGTGAGCGGGTAGTGTTGAATGAGCAGTTCTTC. It encodes CASSERVVLNEQFF.

The V gene is TRBV27, the J gene TRBJ1-5; 7 positions match TRBD1. Germline V gene lookup returns CDR1 MNHEY and CDR2 SMNVEV (reference sequence). With V trimmed by 6 bases and J by 5 bases, 7 bases remained unmatched. The CDR3 is made up of 14 amino acids. This CDR3 reads CASSPRQGHQPQHF. The DNA of the CDR3 is TGTGCCAGCAGCCCTCGACAGGGACATCAGCCCCAGCATTTT.

A note on this clone: An end of the junction differs from the germline gene, which may be a read error. CDR3 nucleotide sequence: TGTGCCAGCAGTGACGAGCGGGGAACAAAAATCATTCAGTACTTC. Protein product: CASSDERGTKIIQYF. The V and J genes are TRBV2 and TRBJ2-4; TRBD2 agrees at 7 bases. The CDR3 covers 15 residues. The germline V gene encodes CDR1 SNHLY and CDR2 FYNNEI.

V usage is TRBV6-5 and J usage is TRBJ2-2; no clear D. CDR3 length: 12 residues. Germline V lookup: CDR1 MNHEY, CDR2 SVGAGI. V was trimmed by 10 bases and J by 4 bases, leaving 10 bases between them. The CDR3 loop is CATSRVTGELFF. The CDR3, as DNA: TGTGCCACTTCCCGAGTCACCGGGGAGCTGTTTTTT.

J is TRBJ1-5 and V is TRBV10-3; D uncertain. The CDR3 length is 13 residues. V was trimmed by 7 bases and J by 7 bases, leaving 14 bases between them. Germline CDR1 is ENHRY and CDR2 is SYGVKD. CDR3 protein: CAIMRGLGQPQHF. The CDR3 DNA follows: TGTGCCATCATGAGAGGACTCGGACAGCCCCAGCATTTT.

This chain connects TRBV7-2 to TRBJ2-1; no firm D call. V was pared by 5 bases and J by 7 bases, with 9 bases between. There are 12 residues in the CDR3. Per germline, CDR1 SGHTA and CDR2 FQGNSA. CDR3 amino acids: CASSPYSNEQFF. In nucleotides, the CDR3 is TGTGCCAGCAGCCCGTACTCGAATGAGCAGTTCTTC.

This chain joins TRBV5-1 and TRBJ1-1, with TRBD1 matching 7 bases. V lost 4 bases, J lost 5 bases, and 8 bases stayed unmatched. The CDR3 is made up of 14 amino acids. Germline CDR1 SGHRS, CDR2 YFSETQ. CDR3 nucleotides: TGCGCCAGCAGCAGTCAGGGGGGCAGGACTGAAGCTTTCTTT. This encodes CASSSQGGRTEAFF.